The 21 T cell receptor beta chains below all came from one sample that was sequenced in a study of Graves' ophthalmopathy and Graves' hyperthyroidism. Amplifying from RNA transcripts, the study obtained TCR beta CDR3 regions. Following a first-round RT-PCR that used HTBI primers, a second-round multiplex PCR was carried out. TCRdb independently ran MiXCR on the multiplex PCR reads; one entry per CDR3 protein. The table lists 150,000 to 200,000 distinct CDR3 sequences, roughly two fifths of them singletons. Sequencing used peripheral blood. These receptors all come from a man aged 25 to 40 with Graves' ophthalmopathy.

This clonotype was counted ten times or more. The chain uses TRBV4-1 and TRBJ2-2, with 11 bases lining up with TRBD2. Germline trimming cut 0 bases from V and 3 bases from J; bases unmatched to any gene: 6. Germline lookup yields CDR1 MGHRA and CDR2 YSYEKL. The length of the CDR3 is 18 residues. DNA of the CDR3: TGCGCCAGCAGCCAAGAAAAAACTAGCGGGAGATACACCGGGGAGCTGTTTTTT. This translates into CASSQEKTSGRYTGELFF.

The rearrangement uses TRBV19 and TRBJ2-5, with 10 bases identical to TRBD1. The CDR3 sequence is 17 residues long. J was trimmed by 5 bases and V by 8 bases; bases with no gene match: 17. Germline V gives CDR1 LNHDA, CDR2 SQIVND (reference sequence). DNA of the CDR3: TGTGCCAGTGGGACCGGGACAGGGGAAAAGTTTGTGGAGACCCAGTACTTC. This codes for CASGTGTGEKFVETQYF.

This clonotype has ten or more counts. CDR3 protein: CSARLAGLYYEQYF. The CDR3 nucleotides read TGCAGCGCACGACTAGCGGGGCTTTACTACGAGCAGTACTTC. This sequence joins TRBV29-1 and TRBJ2-7; TRBD2 aligns across 11 bases. Germline V gene data show CDR1 as SQVTM and CDR2 as ANQGSEA. The CDR3 sequence is 14 residues long. V trimming: 7 bases; J trimming: 3 bases; junction bases outside the gene matches: 8.

The V gene is TRBV27, the J gene TRBJ2-7; D is ambiguous. V dropped 2 bases and J dropped 4 bases, with 12 bases sitting between them. Germline CDR1 and CDR2: MNHEY and SMNVEV (reference sequence). CDR3 length: 14 amino acids. CDR3 nucleotides: TGTGCCAGCAGTTTAGGGCTTAAGGTGTACGAGCAGTACTTC. Its protein product is CASSLGLKVYEQYF.

This clonotype was seen ten or more times. The chain carries TRBV28 and TRBJ1-1; 7 positions agree with TRBD1. The CDR3 length is 13 residues. Unmatched junction bases numbered 7, after V lost 5 bases and J lost 7 bases. Germline V CDR1 and CDR2: MDHEN, SYDVKM. This CDR3 is CASSPSGTVEAFF. Here the CDR3 DNA reads TGTGCCAGCAGTCCCTCCGGGACAGTTGAAGCTTTCTTT.

The chain combines TRBV10-3 with TRBJ2-5; TRBD1 matches at 7 bases. The V gene's germline CDR1 is ENHRY and CDR2 SYGVKD. Trimming removed 2 bases from V and 5 bases from J; junction bases left unmatched: 5. This CDR3 is 14 amino acids long. For the CDR3, the DNA is TGTGCCATCAGTGAGCCCGGGACAGAGGAGACCCAGTACTTC. Translation gives CAISEPGTEETQYF.

This clonotype was counted ten times or more. The chain is built from TRBV7-2 and TRBJ1-1, with 7 positions matching TRBD1. V lost 2 bases, J lost 1 base, and 7 bases stayed unmatched. Germline values: CDR1 SGHTA, CDR2 FQGNSA. The CDR3 spans 16 residues. For the CDR3, the DNA is TGTGCCAGCAGCTTATCGACAGGGTATGGGAACACTGAAGCTTTCTTT. It codes for CASSLSTGYGNTEAFF.

The chain combines TRBV6-1 with TRBJ2-7; perhaps TRBD1 as D (5 bases). Looked up from germline, CDR1 is MNHNS and CDR2 is SASEGT. V was cut by 4 bases and J by 5 bases, with 9 bases left in between. The CDR3 runs 12 residues. CDR3 nucleotide sequence: TGTGCCAGCAGTGCCCTAGGGGACGAGCAGTACTTC. Amino acid sequence: CASSALGDEQYF.

The chain is built from TRBV6-1 and TRBJ2-2; D is unclear. Deletions cut 7 bases from V and 0 bases from J, with 3 bases between. The CDR3 contains 12 residues. Germline V gene lookup returns CDR1 MNHNS and CDR2 SASEGT. CDR3 bases: TGTGCCAGCACTGCGAACACCGGGGAGCTGTTTTTT. Protein: CASTANTGELFF.

Ten or more counts support this clonotype. J is TRBJ1-6 and V is TRBV6-5; 10 nucleotides align to TRBD1. This CDR3 spans 16 amino acids. The ends lost 6 bases at V and 7 bases at J; junction bases unmatched: 9. In germline, CDR1 is MNHEY, CDR2 SVGAGI. The CDR3 nucleotides read TGTGCCAGCAGCCACACCCCGGGACAGGGGAATTCACCCCTCCACTTT. It translates to CASSHTPGQGNSPLHF.

This clonotype has just one count. The rearrangement uses TRBV12-3 or TRBV12-4 and TRBJ1-1; D is perhaps TRBD1 (6 bases). The CDR3 covers 15 residues. V lost 6 bases and J 0 bases, leaving 14 bases between the germline ends. The CDR3: CASSPQGRLNTEAFF. In DNA, the CDR3 is TGTGCCAGCAGCCCCCAGGGGCGGTTGAACACTGAAGCTTTCTTT.

This clonotype occurred many times. The chain has TRBV20-1 and TRBJ2-7, with a weak D call TRBD1 (5 bases). Germline assignment: CDR1 DFQATT and CDR2 SNEGSKA (reference sequence). Trimming removed 3 bases from V and 3 bases from J, with 15 bases in between. This CDR3 has 14 residues. The CDR3 sequence is CSASSPQGSYEQYF. The CDR3 bases are TGCAGTGCTAGTTCCCCCCAGGGCAGCTACGAGCAGTACTTC.

This clonotype has ten or more counts. The CDR3 spells CASSQDAAGGPGEQYF. CDR3 in DNA: TGCGCCAGCAGCCAAGATGCAGCGGGAGGGCCTGGTGAGCAGTACTTC. This rearrangement joins TRBV4-3 to TRBJ2-7, with 10 bases identical to TRBD2. Germline CDR1 is LGHNA and CDR2 is YSLEER. After removal of 0 bases from V and 7 bases from J, the junction contained 9 bases not matched to a gene. The CDR3 has 16 amino acids.

At least ten counts were recorded for this clonotype. CDR3 sequence: CASSQFGGPNTEAFF. CDR3 sequence (DNA): TGTGCCAGCAGCCAGTTTGGGGGGCCCAACACTGAAGCTTTCTTT. The V gene is TRBV7-2, the J gene TRBJ1-1, with a possible D match to TRBD1 (6 bases). Germline V gene sequence: CDR1 SGHTA, CDR2 FQGNSA. The CDR3 is 15 residues long. The V end was cut by 5 bases, the J end by 2 bases, with 15 bases between.

This clonotype was seen at least ten times. J is TRBJ1-1 and V is TRBV6-2 or TRBV6-3, with D maybe TRBD1 (5 bases). The germline CDR1 and CDR2 sequences are MNHEY and SVGEGT. The CDR3 is made up of 15 amino acids. CDR3 sequence reads: CAIYRAGSPNTEAFF. The CDR3, as DNA: TGTGCTATTTACCGAGCAGGGAGCCCGAACACTGAAGCTTTCTTT.

A single count supports this clonotype. The chain links TRBV7-3 to TRBJ2-5, with TRBD1 as a possible D gene (5 bases). There are 13 residues in the CDR3. Germline-derived CDR1 and CDR2 are SGHTA and FQGTGA. V shed 3 bases and J shed 4 bases, with 9 bases lying between them. The CDR3 protein is CASSFRQGETQYF. The DNA of the CDR3 is TGTGCCAGCAGCTTTCGGCAGGGAGAGACCCAGTACTTC.

In this sample, this clonotype turned up many times. A much larger clone differs by one base, so this may be a read error. Since the CDR3 does not end with the conserved phenylalanine or tryptophan, this likely comes from a read error. The gene calls are TRBV24-1 and TRBJ1-2, with unresolved D. Per germline, CDR1 KGHDR and CDR2 SFDVKD. The CDR3 covers 14 residues. Trimming shortened V by 4 bases and J by 5 bases, and 13 bases separated the two germline ends. The CDR3: CATSEGYNSYGYTS. CDR3 DNA: TGTGCCACCAGTGAGGGGTACAACTCTTATGGCTACACCTCC.

In this sample, this clonotype turned up many times. V gene TRBV30 combines with J gene TRBJ2-5; no definite D call. The CDR3 loop spans 17 amino acids. Germline CDR1 and CDR2: GTSNPN and SVGIG (reference sequence). Trimming removed 2 bases at V and 4 bases at J, with 23 bases between. CDR3 coding DNA: TGTGCCTGGAGTTTTCGGACCTACATCCGGAAGGGAGAGACCCAGTACTTC. Its protein product is CAWSFRTYIRKGETQYF.

This clonotype was counted ten times or more. The chain employs TRBV6-1 and TRBJ2-2; possible D gene TRBD1, 6 bases. Trimming pared 6 bases from V and 5 bases from J, leaving 13 bases between. The CDR3 is made up of 14 amino acids. Germline V gene lookup returns CDR1 MNHNS and CDR2 SASEGT. CDR3 in DNA: TGTGCCAGCAGCCACAGGGTTTCAACCGGGGAGCTGTTTTTT. Translating gives CASSHRVSTGELFF.

The chain links TRBV30 to TRBJ1-2; 7 nucleotides match TRBD1. The CDR3 consists of 16 residues. CDR1 GTSNPN and CDR2 SVGIG come from the germline V gene (reference sequence). After removal of 5 bases from V and 2 bases from J, the junction contained 14 bases not matched to a gene. CDR3 sequence reads: CAWGGGTARANYGYTF. Here the CDR3 DNA reads TGTGCCTGGGGTGGGGGGACAGCACGAGCAAACTATGGCTACACCTTC.

This clonotype has at least ten counts. The chain recombines TRBV9 with TRBJ2-5; D possibly corresponds to TRBD1 (6 bases). Germline CDR1 reads SGDLS; CDR2 reads YYNGEE. The ends were cut back, 2 bases at V and 7 bases at J, with 9 bases in the middle. The CDR3 runs 12 residues. The CDR3 region is CASSVGAGTQYF. The CDR3, as DNA: TGTGCCAGCAGCGTGGGGGCAGGGACCCAGTACTTC.